The 30 T cell receptor delta chains reported below all come from one sample, sequenced in a study of gamma-delta chains in newborns, infants, children. TCRdb fed the reads to CATT. The table lists about 4,200 delta-chain clones, approximately 14% of them singletons. Sequencing was performed on blood. The receptors shown here come from a child who was a newborn, infant or young child, either healthy, febrile or measles-vaccinated (not recorded which).

In the case of this clone: This may arise from a read error, as a much more abundant clone is one base away. V is TRDV2 and J is TRDJ1; TRDD3 aligns across 7 bases. Germline V gene sequence: CDR1 GEAIGNYY, CDR2 EKD. The CDR3 extends over 16 amino acids. This chain's CDR3 is CACDTVGPRDTDKPIF. The DNA of the CDR3 is TGTGCCTGTGACACAGTGGGGCCCCGGGATACCGATAAACCCATCTTT.

This clone was recorded a few times. This clone may be a read error of a much larger clone one base away. Distinct nucleotide sequences in the sample also encode this CDR3. The CDR3 sequence is CACDTLGDLTAQLFF. CDR3 nucleotide sequence: TGTGCCTGCGACACGCTCGGGGATTTGACAGCACAACTCTTCTTT. The chain is built from TRDV2 and TRDJ2; a weak D match, TRDD3 (5 bases). The CDR3 sequence is 15 residues long. Germline V gene sequence: CDR1 GEAIGNYY, CDR2 EKD.

Within the sample, this clone is large. Other DNA sequences in this specimen translate into the identical CDR3. V usage is TRDV1 and J usage is TRDJ1, with TRDD3 as a possible D gene (5 bases). This CDR3 spans 20 amino acids. Germline V CDR1 and CDR2: TSWWSYY, QGS. Trimming removed 3 bases from V and 1 base from J, with 27 bases in between. The chain's CDR3 is CALGEWYRNWPLRVTDKLIF. In DNA form, the CDR3 reads TGTGCTCTTGGGGAGTGGTATAGGAACTGGCCCTTACGTGTCACCGATAAACTCATCTTT.

A V gene of TRDV1 was called, but no J gene was assigned; the table's TRDD3 call for D was not verified on the DNA. The CDR3 loop spans 26 amino acids. Per the germline V gene, CDR1 is TSWWSYY and CDR2 is QGS. CDR3 protein: CALGEKANIINTCRRGETRGTDNIIF. Here the CDR3 DNA reads TGTGCTCTTGGGGAAAAAGCCAACATAATCAACACTTGCCGAAGGGGGGAGACCAGAGGGACCGATAACATCATCTTT.

There are a few counts of this clone. It is likely a read error: a sequence one base away is far more abundant. The rearrangement links TRDV2 to TRDJ2; 7 nucleotides match TRDD3. Assignment of the J gene here rests on matching the DNA to germline, because TCRdb gives none. CDR3 length equals 17 residues. The germline gives CDR1 GEAIGNYY, CDR2 EKD. The CDR3: CACDSLGASTLTAKLFF. Here the CDR3 DNA reads TGTGCCTGTGACAGTCTGGGGGCCTCTACTTTGACAGCAAAACTCTTCTTT.

This clone was seen a few times. TCRdb lists the protein of a much larger clone for this DNA, which differs at residue 9, so this is likely a read error; the protein given here is translated from the DNA itself. The rearrangement joins TRDV2 to TRDJ1, with TRDD3 matching over 8 bases. Losses at the gene ends were 2 bases for V and 0 bases for J; bases not matched to a gene: 10. The CDR3 extends over 17 amino acids. Looked up from germline, CDR1 is GEAIGNYY and CDR2 is EKD. For the CDR3, the DNA is TGTGCCTGTGACATTCTGGGGGACACCACGTACACCGATAAACTCATCTTT. Its translation: CACDILGDTTYTDKLIF.

On this clone itself: A much larger clone lies one base from this, so it may be a read error. At the DNA level, this CDR3 is encoded by other sequences in the same sample as well. The rearrangement joins TRDV2 to TRDJ3; possibly TRDD3 for D (6 bases). Germline V gives CDR1 GEAIGNYY, CDR2 EKD. This CDR3 has 18 residues. The CDR3 region is CACDTGGYRSWDTRQMFF. In DNA, the CDR3 is TGTGCCTGTGACACGGGCGGATACAGATCCTGGGACACCCGGCAGATGTTTTTC.

The V gene was identified as TRDV2, while no J gene was called; the table names TRDD3, a call not compared with the DNA. The CDR3 sequence is 18 residues long. Germline values: CDR1 GEAIGNYY, CDR2 EKD. The DNA for the CDR3 is TGTGCCTGTGACGCCAGGAGAACTACGGGGGGGACGACAGCACAAATCTTCTTT. Encoded protein: CACDARRTTGGTTAQIFF.

In regard to this clone: A much larger clone sits a single nucleotide away, making a read error possible. Within the sample, other DNA sequences also encode this same CDR3. The chain recombines TRDV2 with TRDJ1; TRDD3 matches at 10 bases. The CDR3 consists of 18 residues. Looked up from germline, CDR1 is GEAIGNYY and CDR2 is EKD. In DNA form, the CDR3 reads TGTGCCTGTGACACCATTGGGCTGGGGGATAGAAACACTGATAAACTCATCTTT. Residues: CACDTIGLGDRNTDKLIF.

By share, this clone ranks as medium-sized. The sample carries other DNA sequences with the same CDR3. The V gene is TRDV1, the J gene TRDJ1; D perhaps matches TRDD2 (5 bases). With 5 bases removed from V and 10 bases from J, the gap between germline ends came to 35 bases. The CDR3 is 19 residues long. Germline lookup yields CDR1 TSWWSYY and CDR2 QGS. The CDR3 loop reads CALGLPRVLVQASHRGLIF. Written as DNA, the CDR3 is TGTGCTCTTGGGCTCCCTCGAGTGTTGGTACAGGCTTCCCATAGGGGACTCATCTTT.

Remarks on this clone: This clone may be a read error of a much larger clone one base away. V gene TRDV2 combines with J gene TRDJ1; 9 bases line up with TRDD3. The CDR3 length is 20 residues. Looked up from germline, CDR1 is GEAIGNYY and CDR2 is EKD. Trimming took 5 bases from V and 0 from J; bases not matched to a gene: 21. The CDR3 region has the DNA TGTGCCTGTGGCACGATCAGCGGAGAACTGGGGGAGACACACACCGATAAACTCATCTTT. It specifies CACGTISGELGETHTDKLIF.

Notes on this clone: One base away lies a much larger clone, so this may be a sequencing read error. The chain links TRDV1 to TRDJ1, with 8 nucleotides matching TRDD3. The CDR3 length is 20 residues. Germline V gives CDR1 TSWWSYY, CDR2 QGS. CDR3 region: CALGEMAYQYWGAYTDRLIF. The CDR3, as DNA: TGTGCTCTTGGGGAAATGGCCTACCAGTACTGGGGGGCGTACACCGATAGACTCATCTTT.

The chain is built from TRDV2 and TRDJ1, with TRDD3 matching 8 bases. Because TCRdb records no J gene, it was assigned here through a match of the DNA to germline. CDR3 length equals 16 residues. CDR1 is GEAIGNYY, CDR2 EKD, per germline. V was clipped by 4 bases and J by 0 bases; unmatched bases: 9. CDR3 in amino acids: CACDRLGDAYTDKLIF. Here the CDR3 DNA reads TGTGCCTGTGATCGTCTGGGGGACGCATACACCGATAAACTCATCTTT.

This clone was seen a handful of times. This clone may be a read error of a much larger clone one base away. The V call is TRDV2, the J call TRDJ3, with 13 bases matching TRDD3. Because TCRdb records no J gene, it was assigned here through a match of the DNA to germline. The germline gives CDR1 GEAIGNYY, CDR2 EKD. The CDR3 has 21 amino acids. CDR3 bases: TGTGCCTGTGTCACCTTACTGGGGGATACGCGTATTTCCTGGGACACCCGACAGATGTTTTTC. Amino acid sequence: CACVTLLGDTRISWDTRQMFF.

This clone was detected only a few times. V is TRDV1 and J is TRDJ2; 9 bases align to TRDD3. The CDR3 sequence is 22 residues long. The ends lost 0 bases at V and 14 bases at J; junction bases unmatched: 31. CDR1 is TSWWSYY and CDR2 is QGS in the germline V gene. CDR3 DNA sequence: TGTGCTCTTGGGGAACTAGCAGTCGTCTTATGGCTCCCTATACCGGGGGATACCCAGCTCTTCTTT. Its translation: CALGELAVVLWLPIPGDTQLFF.

A few counts support this clone. The chain carries TRDV2 and TRDJ3; TRDD3 matches 9 bases. With V trimmed by 3 bases and J by 2 bases, 10 bases remained unmatched. Looked up from germline, CDR1 is GEAIGNYY and CDR2 is EKD. The CDR3 has 19 amino acids. The CDR3 spells CACDAWGMVGTWDTRQMFF. As DNA, the CDR3 is TGTGCCTGTGACGCCTGGGGGATGGTCGGAACCTGGGACACCCGACAGATGTTTTTC.

This clone was found a few times. A much larger clone is a single base away; this may be a read error. At the DNA level, this CDR3 is encoded by other sequences in the same sample as well. The chain uses TRDV1 and TRDJ4; 12 nucleotides match TRDD3. V was clipped by 2 bases and J by 0 bases; unmatched bases: 19. The germline CDR1 and CDR2 sequences are TSWWSYY and QGS. The CDR3 contains 21 residues. DNA of the CDR3: TGTGCTCTTGGGGAAGGGCCCATTCCGGGCGGACTGGGGGATACATCCAGACCCCTGATCTTT. Translating gives CALGEGPIPGGLGDTSRPLIF.

Points on this clone: This sequence may be a read error, since a much larger clone differs from it by one base. Distinct nucleotide sequences in the sample also encode this CDR3. The V and J genes are TRDV1 and TRDJ1; D might be TRDD3 (6 bases). CDR3 size: 21 residues. Per the germline V gene, CDR1 is TSWWSYY and CDR2 is QGS. Trimming removed 0 bases from V and 2 bases from J, with 28 bases in between. CDR3 sequence reads: CALGELVSYSTGGRETDKLIF. DNA of the CDR3: TGTGCTCTTGGGGAACTCGTATCCTATAGTACGGGGGGACGCGAAACCGATAAACTCATCTTT.

In the case of this clone: A read error may be the cause here, since a much bigger clone is one base away. The sample has other DNA sequences that encode this CDR3 too. The genes are TRDV2 and TRDJ3; 7 nucleotides agree with TRDD3. The V segment lost 4 bases and the J segment 0 bases; nucleotides outside the gene matches: 8. CDR3 length: 18 residues. CDR1 and CDR2 from the germline V gene are GEAIGNYY and EKD. CDR3 residues: CACDNTGASSWDTRQMFF. As DNA, the CDR3 is TGTGCCTGTGATAATACTGGGGCAAGCTCCTGGGACACCCGACAGATGTTTTTC.

This clone is termed medium-sized. Distinct nucleotide sequences in the sample also encode this CDR3. The chain links TRDV1 to TRDJ1, with a tentative D call TRDD3 (7 bases). The CDR3 spans 20 residues. Germline V gene lookup returns CDR1 TSWWSYY and CDR2 QGS. Trimming stripped 3 bases from V and 0 bases from J, with 26 bases between. The CDR3 DNA reads TGTGCTCTTGGGGATACCCTTCCCTCGTACTGGGGCCGTGACACCGATAAACTCATCTTT. Residues: CALGDTLPSYWGRDTDKLIF.

A remark on this clone: The likely explanation is a read error, given a far larger clone one base away. Other nucleotide sequences from this sample produce the same CDR3. The rearrangement uses TRDV2 and TRDJ3, with D perhaps being TRDD2 or TRDD3 (5 bases each). This CDR3 comprises 18 residues. Looked up from germline, CDR1 is GEAIGNYY and CDR2 is EKD. DNA of the CDR3: TGTGCCTGTGACACCGCTGGTGGGGTTTCCTGGGATACCCGACAGATGTTTTTC. Protein sequence: CACDTAGGVSWDTRQMFF.

This clone is medium-sized in the sample. The chain employs TRDV2 and TRDJ1, with TRDD3 matching over 10 bases. The CDR3 loop spans 19 amino acids. Germline CDR1 is GEAIGNYY and CDR2 is EKD. V was clipped by 5 bases and J by 0 bases; unmatched bases: 17. DNA for the CDR3: TGTGCCTGTGTACCCCTCGGGGTGGGGGATACCAAGTACACCGATAAACTCATCTTT. This codes for CACVPLGVGDTKYTDKLIF.

A few counts support this clone. TCRdb's protein, taken from a much larger clone, differs from this DNA's translation at residue 4, likely owing to a read error; the protein displayed comes from the DNA. This chain joins TRDV2 and TRDJ1; 13 bases are shared with TRDD3. V shed 5 bases and J 0 bases; nucleotides not matched to a gene: 8. This CDR3 contains 17 residues. Germline-derived CDR1 and CDR2 are GEAIGNYY and EKD. In DNA form, the CDR3 reads TGTGCCTGTGGCTCACTGGGGGATACGCGGGACACCGATAAACTCATCTTT. It encodes CACGSLGDTRDTDKLIF.

A remark on this clone: A much larger clonotype is one base distant, so this may be a read error. This same CDR3 is encoded by further DNA sequences in the sample. The J gene is TRDJ3, the V gene TRDV2; 10 nucleotides align to TRDD3. Germline V CDR1 and CDR2: GEAIGNYY, EKD. J gave up 0 bases and V 1 base, and 2 bases lay outside the gene matches. The CDR3 is 18 residues long. The CDR3 DNA is TGTGCCTGTGACACTGTGGGGGATACCTCCTGGGACACCCGACAGATGTTTTTC. Translated, it gives CACDTVGDTSWDTRQMFF.

Regarding this clone: A much larger clone is a single base away; this may be a read error. The chain recombines TRDV1 with TRDJ1; TRDD3 aligns across 8 bases. TCRdb carries no J gene annotation; the J gene was assigned here by matching the DNA with germline. The length of the CDR3 is 25 residues. With 2 bases clipped from V and 7 bases from J, the junction kept 39 bases outside the gene matches. Germline V gene data show CDR1 as TSWWSYY and CDR2 as QGS. As DNA, the CDR3 is TGTGCTCTTGGGGAATTAAGTTTTCCCGGGACTACGTCCTGGTACTGGGGGGTACACCTCGGTAAACTCATCTTT. Protein: CALGELSFPGTTSWYWGVHLGKLIF.

The J gene corresponds to TRDJ2; a V gene call is absent; TRDD3 is the table's D call, not checked against the DNA. This CDR3 has 18 amino acids. CDR3 sequence reads: CACDPLILCDTETAQLFF. The DNA for the CDR3 is TGTGCCTGTGACCCCCTCATACTGTGTGATACCGAGACAGCACAACTCTTCTTT.

This chain joins TRDV2 and TRDJ1, with D possibly TRDD3 on 6 matching bases. No J segment appears in TCRdb, so it was assigned here by matching the sequence to germline. The CDR3 loop spans 18 amino acids. With 0 bases removed from V and 0 bases from J, the gap between germline ends came to 19 bases. Germline CDR1 reads GEAIGNYY; CDR2 reads EKD. The CDR3 DNA reads as TGTGCCTGTGACACCGTACGAGGTGGGGGTGAGTACACCGATAAACTCATCTTT. Amino acids: CACDTVRGGGEYTDKLIF.

This clone was detected only a few times. V gene TRDV2 combines with J gene TRDJ1; TRDD3 agrees at 9 bases. Per germline, CDR1 GEAIGNYY and CDR2 EKD. The CDR3 contains 17 residues. The trim removed 0 bases at V and 0 bases at J, leaving 7 bases unmatched. CDR3 protein: CACDTVLGDPNTDKLIF. The CDR3 DNA is TGTGCCTGTGACACCGTACTGGGGGACCCTAACACCGATAAACTCATCTTT.

With regard to this clone: This sequence may be a read error, since a much larger clone differs from it by one base. The rearrangement joins TRDV2 to TRDJ3, with TRDD3 matching 13 bases. CDR1 GEAIGNYY and CDR2 EKD come from the germline V gene. Trimming removed 0 bases from V and 1 base from J; junction bases left unmatched: 5. CDR3 length: 20 residues. The DNA of the CDR3 is TGTGCCTGTGACACCCCACTGGGGGATACGCCGTCCTGGGACACCCGACAGATGTTTTTC. Amino acids: CACDTPLGDTPSWDTRQMFF.

On this clone itself: An end of the junction does not agree with germline; a read error may underlie this. The V call is TRDV1, the J call TRDJ2, with 12 nucleotides matching TRDD3. The J gene comes from matching the DNA to germline here; TCRdb lacks it. The CDR3 is 24 amino acids. Germline V CDR1 and CDR2: TSWWSYY, QGS. DNA of the CDR3: TGTGCTCTTGGGGTTCCGAGGGCTGATCCGAGGGCTGGGGGATACGATGCCGTGACAGCAAAACTCTTCTTT. This gives the protein CALGVPRADPRAGGYDAVTAKLFF.